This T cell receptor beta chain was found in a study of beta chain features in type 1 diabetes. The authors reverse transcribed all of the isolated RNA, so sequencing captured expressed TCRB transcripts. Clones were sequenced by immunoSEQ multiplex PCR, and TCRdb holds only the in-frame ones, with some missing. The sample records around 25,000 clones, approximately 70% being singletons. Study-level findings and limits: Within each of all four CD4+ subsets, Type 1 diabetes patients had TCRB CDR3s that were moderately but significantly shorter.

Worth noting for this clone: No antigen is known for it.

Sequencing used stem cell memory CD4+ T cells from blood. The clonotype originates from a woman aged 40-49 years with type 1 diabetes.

CDR3 in amino acids: CASTRTSGSSYNEQFF. As DNA, the CDR3 is TGTGCCAGTACCCGGACTAGCGGGAGCTCCTACAATGAGCAGTTCTTC. The genes are TRBV19 and TRBJ2-1; 13 nucleotides match TRBD2. V shed 7 bases and J 0 bases; nucleotides not matched to a gene: 3. Germline V gene sequence: CDR1 LNHDA, CDR2 SQIVND (reference sequence). CDR3 length equals 16 residues.